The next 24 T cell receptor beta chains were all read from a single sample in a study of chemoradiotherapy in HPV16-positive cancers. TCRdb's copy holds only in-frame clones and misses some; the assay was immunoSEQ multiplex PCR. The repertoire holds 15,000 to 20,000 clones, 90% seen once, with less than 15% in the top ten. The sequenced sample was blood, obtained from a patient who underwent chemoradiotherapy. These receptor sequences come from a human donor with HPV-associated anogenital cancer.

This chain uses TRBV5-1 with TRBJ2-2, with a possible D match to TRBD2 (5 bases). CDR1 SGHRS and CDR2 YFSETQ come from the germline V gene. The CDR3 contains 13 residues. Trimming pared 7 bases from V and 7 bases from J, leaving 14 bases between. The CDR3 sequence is CASREGIGGELFF. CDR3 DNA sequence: TGCGCCAGCCGCGAGGGAATCGGCGGGGAGCTGTTTTTT.

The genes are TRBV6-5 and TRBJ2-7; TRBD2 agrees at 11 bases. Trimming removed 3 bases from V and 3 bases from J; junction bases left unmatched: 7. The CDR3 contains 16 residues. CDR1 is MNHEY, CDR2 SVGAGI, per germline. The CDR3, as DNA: TGTGCCAGCAGTTATTATGTAGCGGGGGGGTACTACGAGCAGTACGTC. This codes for CASSYYVAGGYYEQYV.

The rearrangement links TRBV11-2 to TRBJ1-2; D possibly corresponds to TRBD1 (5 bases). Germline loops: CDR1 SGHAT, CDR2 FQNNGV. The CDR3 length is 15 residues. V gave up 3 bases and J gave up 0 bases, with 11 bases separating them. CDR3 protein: CASSFTGAPNYGYTF. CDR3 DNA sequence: TGTGCCAGCAGCTTTACTGGGGCTCCTAACTATGGCTACACCTTC.

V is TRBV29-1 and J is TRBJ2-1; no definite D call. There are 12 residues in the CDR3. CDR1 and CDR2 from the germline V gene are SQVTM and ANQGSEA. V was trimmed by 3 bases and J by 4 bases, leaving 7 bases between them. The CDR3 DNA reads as TGCAGCGTTGATTCCGGGTACAATGAGCAGTTCTTC. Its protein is CSVDSGYNEQFF.

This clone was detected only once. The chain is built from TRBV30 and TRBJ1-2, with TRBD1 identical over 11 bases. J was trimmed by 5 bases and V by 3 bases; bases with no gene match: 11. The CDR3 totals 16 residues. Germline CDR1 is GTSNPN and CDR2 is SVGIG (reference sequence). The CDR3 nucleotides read TGTGCCTGGAGCCGGACAGGGGGCGCGGTTGAATATGGCTACACCTTC. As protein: CAWSRTGGAVEYGYTF.

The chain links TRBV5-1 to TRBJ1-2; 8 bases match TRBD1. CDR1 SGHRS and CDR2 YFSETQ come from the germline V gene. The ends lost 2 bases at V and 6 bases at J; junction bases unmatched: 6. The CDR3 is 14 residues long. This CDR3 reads CASSFPGGGDGYTF. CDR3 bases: TGCGCCAGCAGCTTCCCAGGGGGCGGCGATGGCTACACCTTC. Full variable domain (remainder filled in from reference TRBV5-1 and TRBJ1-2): KAGVTQTPRYLIKTRGQQVTLSCSPISGHRSVSWYQQTPGQGLQFLFEYFSETQRNKGNFPGRFSGRQFSNSRSEMNVSTLELGDSALYLCASSFPGGGDGYTFGSGTRLTVV.

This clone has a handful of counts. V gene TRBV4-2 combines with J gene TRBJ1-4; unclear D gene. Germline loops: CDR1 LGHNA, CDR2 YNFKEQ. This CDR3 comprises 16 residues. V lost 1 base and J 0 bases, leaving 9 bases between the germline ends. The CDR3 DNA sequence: TGTGCCAGCAGCCAAGGTCAGAGTGCAACTAATGAAAAACTGTTTTTT. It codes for CASSQGQSATNEKLFF.

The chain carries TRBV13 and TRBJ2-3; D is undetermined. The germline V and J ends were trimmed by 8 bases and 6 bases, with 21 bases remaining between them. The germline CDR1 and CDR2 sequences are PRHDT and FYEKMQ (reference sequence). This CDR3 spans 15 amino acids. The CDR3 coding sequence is TGTGCCAGCGGGGTGCGGAAATCTCTTCCCGATACGCAGTATTTT. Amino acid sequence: CASGVRKSLPDTQYF.

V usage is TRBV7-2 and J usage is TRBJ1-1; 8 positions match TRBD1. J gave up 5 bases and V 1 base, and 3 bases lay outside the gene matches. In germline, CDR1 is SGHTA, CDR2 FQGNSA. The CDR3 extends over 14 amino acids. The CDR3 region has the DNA TGTGCCAGCAGCTTAGGGCAGGGGGCGACTGAAGCTTTCTTT. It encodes CASSLGQGATEAFF.

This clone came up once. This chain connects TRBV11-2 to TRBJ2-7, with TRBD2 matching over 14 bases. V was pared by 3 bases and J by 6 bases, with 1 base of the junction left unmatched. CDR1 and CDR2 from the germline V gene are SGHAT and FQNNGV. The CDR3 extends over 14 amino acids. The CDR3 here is CASSFGLAGGEQYF. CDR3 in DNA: TGTGCCAGCAGCTTCGGACTAGCGGGGGGCGAGCAGTACTTC.

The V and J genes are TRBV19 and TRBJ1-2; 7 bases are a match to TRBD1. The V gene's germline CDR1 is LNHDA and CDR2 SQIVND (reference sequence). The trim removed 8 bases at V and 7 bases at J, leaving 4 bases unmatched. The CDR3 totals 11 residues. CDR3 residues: CASEGAIGYTF. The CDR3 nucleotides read TGTGCCAGTGAGGGGGCTATTGGCTACACCTTC.

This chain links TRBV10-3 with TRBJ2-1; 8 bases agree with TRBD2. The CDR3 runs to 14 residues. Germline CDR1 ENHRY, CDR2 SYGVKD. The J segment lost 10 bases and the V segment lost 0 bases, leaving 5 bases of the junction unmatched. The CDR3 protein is CAISESTGGGEQFF. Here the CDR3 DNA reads TGTGCCATCAGTGAGTCGACGGGCGGGGGGGAGCAGTTCTTC.

CDR3: CASSEASSAFQETQYF. The CDR3 DNA reads as TGTGCCAGCAGTGAAGCAAGTAGCGCTTTCCAAGAGACCCAGTACTTC. The chain employs TRBV25-1 and TRBJ2-5, with D perhaps TRBD2 (5 bases). This CDR3 comprises 16 residues. V was trimmed by 2 bases and J by 1 base, leaving 14 bases between them. CDR1 and CDR2 from the germline V gene are MGHDK and SYGVNS.

CDR3 bases: TGTGCCAGTAGTATGGGAACGAACATTCAGTACTTC. Translated, it gives CASSMGTNIQYF. The chain carries TRBV19 and TRBJ2-4, with D hard to call. The CDR3 is 12 amino acids. Trimming cost V 3 bases and J 7 bases, with 7 bases left between them. Germline loops: CDR1 LNHDA, CDR2 SQIVND (reference sequence).

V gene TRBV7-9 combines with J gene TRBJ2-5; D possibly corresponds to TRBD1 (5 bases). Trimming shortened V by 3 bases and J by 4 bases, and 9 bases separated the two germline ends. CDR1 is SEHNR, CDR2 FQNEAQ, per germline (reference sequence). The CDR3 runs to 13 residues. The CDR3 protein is CASSLTVGETQYF. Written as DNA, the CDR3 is TGTGCCAGCAGCTTGACAGTCGGAGAGACCCAGTACTTC.

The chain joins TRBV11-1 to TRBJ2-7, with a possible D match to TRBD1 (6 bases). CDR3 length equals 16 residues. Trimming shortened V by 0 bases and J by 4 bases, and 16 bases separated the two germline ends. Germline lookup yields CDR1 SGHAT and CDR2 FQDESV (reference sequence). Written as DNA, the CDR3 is TGTGCCAGCAGCTTAGCTCTGATGACAGGACCGTACGAGCAGTACGTC. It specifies CASSLALMTGPYEQYV.

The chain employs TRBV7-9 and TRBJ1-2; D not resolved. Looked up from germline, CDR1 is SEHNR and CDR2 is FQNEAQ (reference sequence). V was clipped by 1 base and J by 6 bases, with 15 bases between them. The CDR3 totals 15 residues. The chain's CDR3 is CASSLVGGPVDGYTF. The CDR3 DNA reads TGTGCCAGCAGCTTAGTTGGAGGGCCTGTCGATGGCTACACCTTC.

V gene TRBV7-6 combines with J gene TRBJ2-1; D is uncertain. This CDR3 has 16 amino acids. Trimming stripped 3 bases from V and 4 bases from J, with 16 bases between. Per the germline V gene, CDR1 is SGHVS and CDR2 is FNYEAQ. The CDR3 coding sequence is TGTGCCAGCAGCTTTGAGGCAGGCCAGGAATACAATGAGCAGTTCTTC. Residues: CASSFEAGQEYNEQFF. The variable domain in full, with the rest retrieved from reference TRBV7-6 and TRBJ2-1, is GAGVSQSPRYKVTKRGQDVALRCDPISGHVSLYWYRQALGQGPEFLTYFNYEAQQDKSGLPNDRFSAERPEGSISTLTIQRTEQRDSAMYRCASSFEAGQEYNEQFFGPGTRLTVL.

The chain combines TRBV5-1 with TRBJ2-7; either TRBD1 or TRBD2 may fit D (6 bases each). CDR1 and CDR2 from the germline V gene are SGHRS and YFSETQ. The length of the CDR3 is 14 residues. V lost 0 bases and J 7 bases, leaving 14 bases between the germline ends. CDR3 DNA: TGCGCCAGCAGCTTGGTAGGGGGAGGTGGGGAGCAGTACGTC. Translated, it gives CASSLVGGGGEQYV.

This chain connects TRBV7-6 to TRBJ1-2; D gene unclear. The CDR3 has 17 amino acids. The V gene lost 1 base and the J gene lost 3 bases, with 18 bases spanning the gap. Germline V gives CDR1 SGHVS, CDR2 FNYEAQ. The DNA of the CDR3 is TGTGCCAGCAGCTTAGATTCGGCAAGCTACATTGACTATGGCTACACCTTC. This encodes CASSLDSASYIDYGYTF.

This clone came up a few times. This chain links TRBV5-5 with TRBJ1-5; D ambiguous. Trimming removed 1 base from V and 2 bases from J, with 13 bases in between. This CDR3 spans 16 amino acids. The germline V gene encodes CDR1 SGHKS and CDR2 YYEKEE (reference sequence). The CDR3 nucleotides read TGTGCCAGCAGCTTGTACGAGGGCGCGGGCAATCAGCCCCAGCATTTT. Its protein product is CASSLYEGAGNQPQHF.

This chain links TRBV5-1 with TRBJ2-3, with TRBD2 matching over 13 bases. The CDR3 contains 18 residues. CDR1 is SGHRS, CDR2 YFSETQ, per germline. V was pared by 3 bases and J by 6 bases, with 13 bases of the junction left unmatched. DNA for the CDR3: TGCGCCAGCAGCTCGCCTACCCGGACTAGCGGGGGTCGGGATACGCAGTATTTT. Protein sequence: CASSSPTRTSGGRDTQYF.

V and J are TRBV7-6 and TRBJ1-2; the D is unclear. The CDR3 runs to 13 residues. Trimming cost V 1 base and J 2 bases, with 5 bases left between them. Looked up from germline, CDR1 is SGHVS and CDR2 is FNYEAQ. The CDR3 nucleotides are TGTGCCAGCAGCTTAGACGGAAACTATGGCTACACCTTC. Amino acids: CASSLDGNYGYTF.

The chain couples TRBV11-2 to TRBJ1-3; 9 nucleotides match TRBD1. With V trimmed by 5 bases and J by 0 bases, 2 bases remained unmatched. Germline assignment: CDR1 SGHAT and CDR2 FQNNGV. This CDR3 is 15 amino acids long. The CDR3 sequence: CASSQDRGSGNTIYF. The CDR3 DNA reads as TGTGCCAGCAGCCAGGACAGGGGCTCTGGAAACACCATATATTTT. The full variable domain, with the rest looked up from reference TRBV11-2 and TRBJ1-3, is EAGVAQSPRYKIIEKRQSVAFWCNPISGHATLYWYQQILGQGPKLLIQFQNNGVVDDSQLPKDRFSAERLKGVDSTLKIQPAKLEDSAVYLCASSQDRGSGNTIYFGEGSWLTVV.